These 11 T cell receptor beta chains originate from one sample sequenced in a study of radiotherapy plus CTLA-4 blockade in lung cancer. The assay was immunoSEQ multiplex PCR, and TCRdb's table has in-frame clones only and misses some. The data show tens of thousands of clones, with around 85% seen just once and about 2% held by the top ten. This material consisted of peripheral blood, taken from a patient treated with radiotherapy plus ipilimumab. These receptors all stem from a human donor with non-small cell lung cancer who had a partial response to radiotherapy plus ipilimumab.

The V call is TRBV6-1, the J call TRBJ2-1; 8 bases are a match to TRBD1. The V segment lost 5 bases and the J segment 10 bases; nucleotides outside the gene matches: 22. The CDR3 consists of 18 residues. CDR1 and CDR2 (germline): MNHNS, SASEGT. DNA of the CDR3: TGTGCCAGCAGTAAAGGGCCCAGGGGGACAGGTTTTAGGGGCGAGCAGTTCTTC. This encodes CASSKGPRGTGFRGEQFF.

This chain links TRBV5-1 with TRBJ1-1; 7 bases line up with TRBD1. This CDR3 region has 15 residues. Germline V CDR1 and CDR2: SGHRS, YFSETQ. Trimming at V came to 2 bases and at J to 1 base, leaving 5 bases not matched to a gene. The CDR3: CASSFGSGGNTEAFF. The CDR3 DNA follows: TGCGCCAGCAGCTTCGGTTCAGGGGGGAACACTGAAGCTTTCTTT.

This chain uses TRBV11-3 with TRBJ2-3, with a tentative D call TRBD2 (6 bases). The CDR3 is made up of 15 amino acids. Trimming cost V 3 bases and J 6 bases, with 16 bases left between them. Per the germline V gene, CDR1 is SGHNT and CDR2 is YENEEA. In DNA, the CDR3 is TGTGCCAGCAGCTTCGGAGCGGGCGAGGGGGATACGCAGTATTTT. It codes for CASSFGAGEGDTQYF.

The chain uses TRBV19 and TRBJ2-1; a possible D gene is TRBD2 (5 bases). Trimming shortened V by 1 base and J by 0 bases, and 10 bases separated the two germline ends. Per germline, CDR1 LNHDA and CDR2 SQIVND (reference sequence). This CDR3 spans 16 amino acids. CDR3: CASSIGRGSSYNEQFF. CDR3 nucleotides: TGTGCCAGTAGTATAGGGAGAGGGAGCTCCTACAATGAGCAGTTCTTC. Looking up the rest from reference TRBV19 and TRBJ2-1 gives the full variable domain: DGGITQSPKYLFRKEGQNVTLSCEQNLNHDAMYWYRQDPGQGLRLIYYSQIVNDFQKGDIAEGYSVSREKKESFPLTVTSAQKNPTAFYLCASSIGRGSSYNEQFFGPGTRLTVL.

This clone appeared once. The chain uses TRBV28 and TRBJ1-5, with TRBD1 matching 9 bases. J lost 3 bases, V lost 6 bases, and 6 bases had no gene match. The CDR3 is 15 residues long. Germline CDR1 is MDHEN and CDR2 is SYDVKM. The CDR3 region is CASRSGTGNNQPQHF. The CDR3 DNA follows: TGTGCCAGCAGGTCCGGGACAGGGAACAATCAGCCCCAGCATTTT.

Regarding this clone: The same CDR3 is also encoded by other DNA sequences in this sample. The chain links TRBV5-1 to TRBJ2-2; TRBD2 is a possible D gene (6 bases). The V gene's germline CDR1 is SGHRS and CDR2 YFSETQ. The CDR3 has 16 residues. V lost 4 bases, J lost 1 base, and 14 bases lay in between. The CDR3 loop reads CASSGTGELNTGELFF. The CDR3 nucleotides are TGCGCCAGCAGCGGGACGGGGGAGTTGAACACCGGGGAGCTGTTTTTT.

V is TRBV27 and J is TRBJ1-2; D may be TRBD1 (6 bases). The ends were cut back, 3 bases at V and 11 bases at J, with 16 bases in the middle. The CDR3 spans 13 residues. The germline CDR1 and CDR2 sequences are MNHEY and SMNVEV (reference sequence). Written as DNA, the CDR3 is TGTGCCAGCAGTTTCGTGACAGGTACATCGTACACCTTC. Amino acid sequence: CASSFVTGTSYTF.

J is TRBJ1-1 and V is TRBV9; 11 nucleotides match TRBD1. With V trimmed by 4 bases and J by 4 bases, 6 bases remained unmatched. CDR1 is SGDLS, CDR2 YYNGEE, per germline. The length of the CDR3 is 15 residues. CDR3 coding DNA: TGTGCCAGCAGCCCCACGGACAGGGGGCTCACTGAAGCTTTCTTT. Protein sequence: CASSPTDRGLTEAFF. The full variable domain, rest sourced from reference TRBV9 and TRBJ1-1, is DSGVTQTPKHLITATGQRVTLRCSPRSGDLSVYWYQQSLDQGLQFLIQYYNGEERAKGNILERFSAQQFPDLHSELNLSSLELGDSALYFCASSPTDRGLTEAFFGQGTRLTVV.

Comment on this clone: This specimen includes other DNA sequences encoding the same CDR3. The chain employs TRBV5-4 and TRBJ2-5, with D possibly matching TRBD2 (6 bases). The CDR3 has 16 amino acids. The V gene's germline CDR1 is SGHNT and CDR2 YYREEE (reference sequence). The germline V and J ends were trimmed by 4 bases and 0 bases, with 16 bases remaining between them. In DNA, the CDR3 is TGTGCCAGCAGCCCCGGGACTCCCGGGTACCAAGAGACCCAGTACTTC. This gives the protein CASSPGTPGYQETQYF.

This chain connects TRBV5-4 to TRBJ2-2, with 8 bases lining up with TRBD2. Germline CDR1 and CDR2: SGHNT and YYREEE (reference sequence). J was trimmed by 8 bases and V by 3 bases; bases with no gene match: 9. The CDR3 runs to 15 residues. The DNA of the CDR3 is TGTGCCAGCAGCTCCGGGGGGGTTACTCGAGGGGAGCTGTTTTTT. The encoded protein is CASSSGGVTRGELFF.

The CDR3 DNA reads TGTGCCAGCAGTGCCCGACAGGGAGCCACTGAAGCTTTCTTT. Translated: CASSARQGATEAFF. V is TRBV6-1 and J is TRBJ1-1; 7 bases align to TRBD1. The V and J ends lost 4 bases and 4 bases, in that order; junction bases with no gene match: 6. CDR1 is MNHNS and CDR2 is SASEGT in the germline V gene. This CDR3 is built from 14 residues.